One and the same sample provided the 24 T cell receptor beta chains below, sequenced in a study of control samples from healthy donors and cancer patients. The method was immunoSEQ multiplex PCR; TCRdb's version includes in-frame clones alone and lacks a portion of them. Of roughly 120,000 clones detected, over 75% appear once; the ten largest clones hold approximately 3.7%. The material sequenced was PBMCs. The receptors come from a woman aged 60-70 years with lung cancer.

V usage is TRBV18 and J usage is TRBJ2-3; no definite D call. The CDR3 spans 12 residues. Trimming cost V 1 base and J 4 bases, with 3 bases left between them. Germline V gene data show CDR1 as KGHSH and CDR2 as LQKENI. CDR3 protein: CASSPQSDTQYF. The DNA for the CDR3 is TGTGCCAGCTCACCACAATCAGATACGCAGTATTTT.

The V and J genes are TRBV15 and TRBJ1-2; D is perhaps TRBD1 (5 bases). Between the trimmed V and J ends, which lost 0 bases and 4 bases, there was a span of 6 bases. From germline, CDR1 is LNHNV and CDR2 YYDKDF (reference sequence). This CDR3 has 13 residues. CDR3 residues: CATSRETAYGYTF. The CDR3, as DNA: TGTGCCACCAGCAGAGAGACAGCCTATGGCTACACCTTC.

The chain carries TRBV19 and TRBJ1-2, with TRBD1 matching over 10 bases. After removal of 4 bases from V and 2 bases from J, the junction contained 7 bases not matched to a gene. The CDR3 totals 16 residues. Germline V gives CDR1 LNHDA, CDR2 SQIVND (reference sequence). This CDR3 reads CASSKMGQGRNYGYTF. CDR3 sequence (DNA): TGTGCCAGTAGTAAAATGGGACAGGGGCGAAACTATGGCTACACCTTC. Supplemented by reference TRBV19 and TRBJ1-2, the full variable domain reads DGGITQSPKYLFRKEGQNVTLSCEQNLNHDAMYWYRQDPGQGLRLIYYSQIVNDFQKGDIAEGYSVSREKKESFPLTVTSAQKNPTAFYLCASSKMGQGRNYGYTFGSGTRLTVV.

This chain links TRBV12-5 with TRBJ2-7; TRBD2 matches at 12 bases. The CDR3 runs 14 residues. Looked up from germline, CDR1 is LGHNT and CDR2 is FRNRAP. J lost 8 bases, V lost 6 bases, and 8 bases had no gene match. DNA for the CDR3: TGTGCTAGTGGACCTAGCGGGGGGGCGTTTAAGCAGTACTTC. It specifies CASGPSGGAFKQYF.

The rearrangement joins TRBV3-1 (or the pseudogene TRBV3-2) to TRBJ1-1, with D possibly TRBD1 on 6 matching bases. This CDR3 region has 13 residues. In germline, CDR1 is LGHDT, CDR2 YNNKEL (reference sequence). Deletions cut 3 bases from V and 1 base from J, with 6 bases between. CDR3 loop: CASSQGQNTEAFF. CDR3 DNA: TGTGCCAGCAGCCAGGGACAGAACACTGAAGCTTTCTTT.

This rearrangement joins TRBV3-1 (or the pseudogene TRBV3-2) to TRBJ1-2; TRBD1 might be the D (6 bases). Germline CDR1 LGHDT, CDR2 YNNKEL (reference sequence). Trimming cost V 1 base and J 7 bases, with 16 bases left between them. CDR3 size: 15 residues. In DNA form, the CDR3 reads TGTGCCAGCAGCCAAGTGGCCCAGGCAGGGGTTGGCTACACCTTC. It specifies CASSQVAQAGVGYTF.

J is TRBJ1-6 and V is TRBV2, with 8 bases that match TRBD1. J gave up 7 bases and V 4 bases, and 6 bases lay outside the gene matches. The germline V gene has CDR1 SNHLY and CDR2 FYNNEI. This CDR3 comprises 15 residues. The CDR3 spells CASSGQGTTNSPLHF. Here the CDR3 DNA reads TGTGCCAGCAGTGGACAGGGGACCACGAATTCACCCCTCCACTTT. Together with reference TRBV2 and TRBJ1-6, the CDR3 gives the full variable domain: EPEVTQTPSHQVTQMGQEVILRCVPISNHLYFYWYRQILGQKVEFLVSFYNNEISEKSEIFDDQFSVERPDGSNFTLKIRSTKLEDSAMYFCASSGQGTTNSPLHFGNGTRLTVT.

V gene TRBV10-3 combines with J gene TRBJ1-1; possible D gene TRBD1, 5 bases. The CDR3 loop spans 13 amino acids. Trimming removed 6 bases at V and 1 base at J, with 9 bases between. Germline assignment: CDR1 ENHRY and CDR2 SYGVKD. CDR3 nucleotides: TGTGCCATCAGCGAACAGGAGAACACTGAAGCTTTCTTT. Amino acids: CAISEQENTEAFF.

The CDR3 DNA reads TGCGCCAGCAGCTTGGGGGCCCGACAGGGGTCCCAAGAGACCCAGTACTTC. It yields the protein CASSLGARQGSQETQYF. The chain is built from TRBV5-1 and TRBJ2-5; 8 bases fit TRBD1. The V and J ends lost 0 bases and 1 base, in that order; junction bases with no gene match: 8. This CDR3 region has 17 residues. Germline CDR1 and CDR2: SGHRS and YFSETQ.

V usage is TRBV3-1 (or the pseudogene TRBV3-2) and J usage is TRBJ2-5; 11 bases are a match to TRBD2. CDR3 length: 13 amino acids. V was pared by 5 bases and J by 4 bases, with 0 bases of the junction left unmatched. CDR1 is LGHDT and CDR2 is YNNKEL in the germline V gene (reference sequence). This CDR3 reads CASSGLAGETQYF. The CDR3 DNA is TGTGCCAGCAGCGGACTAGCGGGAGAGACCCAGTACTTC.

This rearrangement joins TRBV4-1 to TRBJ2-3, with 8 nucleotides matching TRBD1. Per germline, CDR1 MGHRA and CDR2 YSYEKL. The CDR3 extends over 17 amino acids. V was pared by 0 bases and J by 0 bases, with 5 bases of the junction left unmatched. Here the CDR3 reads CASSQERGQVSTDTQYF. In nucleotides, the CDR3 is TGCGCCAGCAGCCAAGAGAGGGGACAGGTTAGCACAGATACGCAGTATTTT.

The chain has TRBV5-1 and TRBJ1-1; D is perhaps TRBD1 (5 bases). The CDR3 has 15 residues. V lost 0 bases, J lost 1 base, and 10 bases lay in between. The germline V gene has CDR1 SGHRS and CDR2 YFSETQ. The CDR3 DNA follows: TGCGCCAGCAGCTTGGCCCGGGGCCAGAACACTGAAGCTTTCTTT. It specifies CASSLARGQNTEAFF.

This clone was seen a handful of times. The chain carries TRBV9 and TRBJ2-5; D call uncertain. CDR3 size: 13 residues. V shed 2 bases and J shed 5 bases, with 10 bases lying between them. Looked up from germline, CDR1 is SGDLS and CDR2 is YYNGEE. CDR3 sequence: CASSVGPVETQYF. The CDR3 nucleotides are TGTGCCAGCAGCGTCGGCCCGGTGGAGACCCAGTACTTC.

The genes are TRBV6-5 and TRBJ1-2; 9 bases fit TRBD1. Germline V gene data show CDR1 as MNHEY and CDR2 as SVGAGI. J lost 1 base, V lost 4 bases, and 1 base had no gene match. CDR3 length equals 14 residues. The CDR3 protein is CASSLGQGNYGYTF. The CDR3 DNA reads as TGTGCCAGCAGTTTGGGACAGGGTAACTATGGCTACACCTTC.

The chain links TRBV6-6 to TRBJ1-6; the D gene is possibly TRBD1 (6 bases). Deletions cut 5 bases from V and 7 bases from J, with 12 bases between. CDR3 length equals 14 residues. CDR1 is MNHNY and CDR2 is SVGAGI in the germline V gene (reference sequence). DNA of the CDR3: TGTGCCAGCAGTCCACCAGGGGCCAATTCACCCCTCCACTTT. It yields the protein CASSPPGANSPLHF.

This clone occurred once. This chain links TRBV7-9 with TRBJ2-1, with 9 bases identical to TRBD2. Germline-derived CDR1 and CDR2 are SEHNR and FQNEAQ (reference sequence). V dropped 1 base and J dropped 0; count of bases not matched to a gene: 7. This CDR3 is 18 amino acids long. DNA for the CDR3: TGTGCCAGCAGCTTAGGATTCCTAGCGGGGACCTCCTACAATGAGCAGTTCTTC. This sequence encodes CASSLGFLAGTSYNEQFF.

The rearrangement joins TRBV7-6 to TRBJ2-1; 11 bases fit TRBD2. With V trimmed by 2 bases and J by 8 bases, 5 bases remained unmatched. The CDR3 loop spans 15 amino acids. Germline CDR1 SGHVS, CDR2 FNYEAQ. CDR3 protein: CASSLMASGGHEQFF. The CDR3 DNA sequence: TGTGCCAGCAGCTTAATGGCTAGCGGGGGGCATGAGCAGTTCTTC. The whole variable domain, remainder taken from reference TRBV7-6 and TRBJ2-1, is GAGVSQSPRYKVTKRGQDVALRCDPISGHVSLYWYRQALGQGPEFLTYFNYEAQQDKSGLPNDRFSAERPEGSISTLTIQRTEQRDSAMYRCASSLMASGGHEQFFGPGTRLTVL.

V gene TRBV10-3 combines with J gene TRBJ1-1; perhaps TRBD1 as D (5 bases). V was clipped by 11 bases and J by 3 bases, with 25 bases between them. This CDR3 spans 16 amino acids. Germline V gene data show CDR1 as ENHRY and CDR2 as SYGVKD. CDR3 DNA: TGTGCCGCCCGTGGGCCTCAGGGTCTCGTCGACACTGAAGCTTTCTTT. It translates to CAARGPQGLVDTEAFF.

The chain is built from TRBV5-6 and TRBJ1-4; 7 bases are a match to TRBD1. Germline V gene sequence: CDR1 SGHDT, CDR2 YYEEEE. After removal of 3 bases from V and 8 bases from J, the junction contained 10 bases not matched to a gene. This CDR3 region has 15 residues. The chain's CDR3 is CASSSLTGPMEKLFF. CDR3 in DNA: TGTGCCAGCAGCTCTTTGACAGGGCCGATGGAAAAACTGTTTTTT.

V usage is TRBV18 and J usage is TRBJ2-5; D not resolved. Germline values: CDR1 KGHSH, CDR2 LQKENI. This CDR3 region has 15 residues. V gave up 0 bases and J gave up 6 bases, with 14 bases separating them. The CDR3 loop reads CASSPPVVGWKTQYF. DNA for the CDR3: TGTGCCAGCTCACCACCGGTTGTAGGGTGGAAGACCCAGTACTTC.

The CDR3 is CASSHRPGINGNTIYF. The CDR3 DNA is TGTGCCAGCAGCCACAGACCGGGAATAAACGGAAACACCATATATTTT. The genes are TRBV3-1 (or the pseudogene TRBV3-2) and TRBJ1-3; unclear D gene. The V gene's germline CDR1 is LGHDT and CDR2 YNNKEL (reference sequence). V was shortened by 3 bases and J by 4 bases, with 16 bases between the two germline ends. The CDR3 has 16 amino acids.

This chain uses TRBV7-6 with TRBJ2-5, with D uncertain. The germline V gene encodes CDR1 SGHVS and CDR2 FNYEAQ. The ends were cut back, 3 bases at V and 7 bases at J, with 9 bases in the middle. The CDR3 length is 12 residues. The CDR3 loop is CASSLGEATQYF. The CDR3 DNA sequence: TGTGCCAGCAGCTTGGGTGAGGCGACCCAGTACTTC.

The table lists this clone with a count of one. The CDR3: CSVAVGTGTEAFF. The CDR3 DNA follows: TGCAGCGTCGCCGTAGGGACTGGGACTGAAGCTTTCTTT. This chain uses TRBV29-1 with TRBJ1-1; weak D call: TRBD1 (5 bases). V gave up 6 bases and J gave up 5 bases, with 16 bases separating them. The CDR3 has 13 residues. Germline CDR1 reads SQVTM; CDR2 reads ANQGSEA.

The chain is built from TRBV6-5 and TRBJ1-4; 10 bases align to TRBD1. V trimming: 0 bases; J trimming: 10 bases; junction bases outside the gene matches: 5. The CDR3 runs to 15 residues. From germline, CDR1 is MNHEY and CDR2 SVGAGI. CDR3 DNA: TGTGCCAGCAGTTACTCGGGACAGGGGACAGCAAAACTGTTTTTT. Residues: CASSYSGQGTAKLFF.